This TCR beta chain was found in a study of tissue T cells after allogeneic stem cell transplantation (dated by TCRdb to 2021 to 2024). About the study as a whole: The study profiled TCR beta repertoires in many tissues obtained from research autopsies of patients with and without GVHD, and also in mouse models of GVHD. The human arm was conducted as a prospective observational study, and neither blinding nor randomization was performed.

The time point tag for this specimen amounts to: mouse harvest day 7 after allogeneic transplant. Each mouse graft, delivered by tail vein injection, combined 10^6 splenic CD5+ T cells with 10^7 T-cell-depleted bone marrow cells. A major MHC-mismatch B6 (H2b) into BALB/c (H2d) model was used to model mouse GVHD, and tissues were profiled at day 7 or 14. On day 7 or 14 post-transplant, mouse tissues and retro-orbital blood were harvested with separate sterile tools for each animal, and livers were flushed before harvest. Before genomic DNA isolation with the DNeasy Blood & Tissue Kit, mouse tissues were minced using razor blades in buffered saline. On this clone itself: Which antigen it targets is not known. Because the receptor is murine, the gene names and germline sequences shown are mouse ones.

Receptors were amplified or captured by the immunoSEQ multiplex PCR assay. Adaptive Biotechnologies performed the TCRbeta CDR3 sequencing at survey depth and reported CDR3 sequences, V/J genes, productive frequency and template counts. Amplification of TCR beta CDR3 regions started from genomic DNA instead of RNA. On the authors' methods: Jensen-Shannon divergence was used to quantify pairwise repertoire overlap between tissues, with a value of 1 indicating complete divergence and a value of 0 indicating identical repertoires. Tissues were grouped by single-linkage agglomerative hierarchical clustering of pairwise JSD values, and the clustering results were shown as dendrograms. All patient samples were analyzed with GLIPH2 using simulation_depth 1000, kmer_min_depth 3 and cdr3_length_cutoff 8, and only groups containing more than two unique CDR3s were kept. In a standardized tissue-overlap score, Jaccard GLIPH-group overlap across patients was extrapolated to a standard repertoire size of 1000 clones. Associations of diversity with clinical or experimental variables used linear mixed-effect models with tissue fixed effects and individual random effects. TCRdb took this table from immuneACCESS and kept in-frame rearrangements with V and J called. Such tables lack part of the clones; where checked against another copy, unresolved V genes explain under half of the gap, and the rest is unexplained. Clone size and V and J calls were adopted from that table, with D and trimming inferred from the DNA. The sample contains about 7,900 clones, around 42% of them found a single time. Jointly, the top ten make up around 8% of the sample.

Overall study results and their limits: In both patients and mice, only a limited portion of the TCR repertoire detected in tissues was captured by blood and spleen T cells. The study did not determine which tissue TCRs were alloreactive or antigen-specific, and some clones might have been persisting host cells. Not many T cell clones showed up in more than one patient, yet clustering based on motifs uncovered repertoire signatures that were shared across patients in a tissue-specific way. Sampling depth was acknowledged as a limitation, and the patient cohort was both small and clinically heterogeneous. Within patients, how anatomically similar tissues were was a major factor shaping TCR repertoire composition, regardless of disease or transplant status.

The sequenced sample consisted of gut tissue. The sequence was obtained from a female BALB/c mouse given C57BL/6 T cells with graft-versus-host disease after an allogeneic hematopoietic cell transplant.

The CDR3 in this case is CASSDPSGGNTLYF. Partial CDR3 DNA: TGTGCCAGCAGTGATCCCTCAGGGGGCAACACCTTGTAC. The chain is assembled from TRBV13-1 and TRBJ2-4; 8 middle bases align to TRBD1. The read ends 1 residue early relative to the CDR3; the germline J gene fills the gap. According to the germline V gene, CDR1 reads NSHNY and CDR2 reads SYGAGN. The CDR3 contains 14 residues, cysteine and phenylalanine counted. Of the CDR3's DNA, 39 bases were read; they are in frame from base 1. V is trimmed back by 1 base and J by 6 bases, and the junction contains 4 bases that no gene match accounts for.